This TCR beta chain was captured by sequencing in a study of T cells after posttransplantation cyclophosphamide. Here immunoSEQ multiplex PCR was the method, and the copy in TCRdb shows in-frame clones only, minus some. Of 15,000 to 18,000 clones listed, 84% are singletons. Only one count was recorded for this clone. Control samples came 1 year after myeloablative marrow transplants with methotrexate plus calcineurin inhibitor. The CDR3 sequence is 15 residues long. The ends lost 1 base at V and 5 bases at J; junction bases unmatched: 5. CDR1 SGHAT and CDR2 FQNNGV come from the germline V gene. The chain combines TRBV11-2 with TRBJ2-3, with 8 bases aligning to TRBD2. This material consisted of PBMCs, taken approximately 390 days after allogeneic stem cell transplant with calcineurin inhibitor and methotrexate. This clonotype was sampled from a male patient between 18 and 35 years old who received an allogeneic stem cell transplant from a related donor, was CMV-positive, and had no GVHD. The graft donor may account for some of the T cells. The CDR3 sequence is CASSLVVLAGDTQYF. The CDR3 nucleotides read TGTGCCAGCAGCTTAGTAGTCCTAGCGGGAGATACGCAGTATTTT.